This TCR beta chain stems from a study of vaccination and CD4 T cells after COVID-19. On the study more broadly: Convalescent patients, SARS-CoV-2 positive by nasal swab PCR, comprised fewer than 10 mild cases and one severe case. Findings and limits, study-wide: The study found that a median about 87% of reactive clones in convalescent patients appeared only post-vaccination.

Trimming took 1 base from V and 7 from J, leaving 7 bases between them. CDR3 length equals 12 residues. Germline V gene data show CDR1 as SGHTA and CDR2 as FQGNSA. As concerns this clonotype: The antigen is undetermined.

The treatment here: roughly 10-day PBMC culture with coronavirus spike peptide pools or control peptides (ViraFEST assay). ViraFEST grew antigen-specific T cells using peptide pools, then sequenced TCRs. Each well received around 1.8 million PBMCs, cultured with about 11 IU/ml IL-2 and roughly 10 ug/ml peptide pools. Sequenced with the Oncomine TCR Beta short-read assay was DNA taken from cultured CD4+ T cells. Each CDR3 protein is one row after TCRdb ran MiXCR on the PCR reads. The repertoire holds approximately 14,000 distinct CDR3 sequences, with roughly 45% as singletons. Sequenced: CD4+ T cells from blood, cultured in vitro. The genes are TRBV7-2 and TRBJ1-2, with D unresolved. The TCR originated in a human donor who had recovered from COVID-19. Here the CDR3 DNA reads TGTGCCAGCAGCTTAGGTGCAATTGGCTACACCTTC. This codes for CASSLGAIGYTF.